This T cell receptor beta chain was recovered during a study of blood T cell repertoires in COVID-19. Assignment of participants to cohorts was predicated upon participant-reported clinical history. Cohort 3 recovery required two negative PCRs, clearance, or symptom resolution. Original methodology: By means of reference gene primer amplification, nucleated cell counts were estimated. Only in-frame clones appear in the TCRdb table, and some are missing; sequencing was by immunoSEQ multiplex PCR. The D gene and trimming were derived from the DNA, and the V and J assignments and clone size from that table. This table holds roughly 140,000 clones, about 87% found once. The CDR3 contains 13 residues. The germline CDR1 and CDR2 sequences are SNHLY and FYNNEI. Trimming took off 6 bases at V and 4 bases at J, with 13 bases between the two ends.

Input material: PBMCs or T cells enriched from blood (not recorded which). This chain joins TRBV2 and TRBJ2-7; possible D gene TRBD1, 5 bases. The TCR was taken from a man in his sixties who had recovered from COVID-19. CDR3 sequence: CASRETELYEQYF. The CDR3 DNA sequence: TGTGCCAGCAGAGAGACAGAGCTGTACGAGCAGTACTTC.